This T cell receptor beta chain was recorded in a study of T cells after posttransplantation cyclophosphamide. The study's findings and limits: Donor CD8+ memory clones often dominated recipient blood repertoires at later times. TRB clonality was highly associated with recipient CMV seropositivity and reactivation.

At least ten counts were recorded for this clone. Its antigen is unknown. Germline loops: CDR1 WSHSY, CDR2 SAAADI. The CDR3 is 13 residues long. The V end was cut by 8 bases, the J end by 3 bases, with 13 bases between. A marrow graft followed busulfan-fludarabine conditioning, with cyclophosphamide on days +3 and +4. Produced via immunoSEQ multiplex PCR; TCRdb's table is partial and in-frame only. The sample includes about 4,100 clones, none of them occurring once. The rearrangement uses TRBV10-2 and TRBJ1-2, with unresolved D. The origin of this receptor is a female patient aged 18 to 35 who received an allogeneic stem cell transplant from an unrelated donor, was CMV-positive, and had acute GVHD only. The T cells may partly be graft donor cells. The source material was PBMCs, sampled after allogeneic stem cell transplant with posttransplant cyclophosphamide. The CDR3 nucleotides read TGCGCCAGCTGTTTGACACCCGACTATGGCTACACCTTC. This translates into CASCLTPDYGYTF.